This T cell receptor beta chain was identified during a study of early T cells in non-severe SARS-CoV-2 infection. Study outcomes and limitations: Missing private and CD4 specificities, VDJdb matching favored anti-spike CD8 responses.

This clonotype was seen many times. Antigen specificity is unknown. The CDR3 has 14 amino acids. The V gene's germline CDR1 is LNHNV and CDR2 YYDKDF (reference sequence). The V end was cut by 1 base, the J end by 4 bases, with 8 bases between. From the 5' RACE reads, TCRdb called clonotypes with MiXCR, one entry per CDR3 protein. The sample includes tens of thousands of distinct CDR3 sequences, roughly 12% of them seen just once. The receptor comes from an adult who was a healthcare worker with PCR-confirmed SARS-CoV-2 infection or an uninfected control (not recorded which). Source material: whole blood. The chain combines TRBV15 with TRBJ2-1; no firm D call. The CDR3 DNA sequence: TGTGCCACCAGCAGAGGAGTCAGTTACAATGAGCAGTTCTTC. It translates to CATSRGVSYNEQFF.